The next 31 T cell receptor beta chains were all read from a single sample in a study of blood T cell repertoires in COVID-19. Repertoires were generated with immunoSEQ multiplex PCR, while TCRdb's copy carries only in-frame clones and drops some. Of 430,000 or so clones in the sample, roughly 90% were seen once. Sequencing was done on a sample of PBMCs or T cells enriched from blood (not recorded which). The source of these receptors is a woman in her thirties or forties who had recovered from COVID-19.

The V gene is TRBV5-4, the J gene TRBJ2-4, with a possible D match to TRBD2 (6 bases). Trimming pared 3 bases from V and 0 bases from J, leaving 10 bases between. The germline V gene encodes CDR1 SGHNT and CDR2 YYREEE (reference sequence). This CDR3 comprises 15 residues. DNA of the CDR3: TGTGCCAGCAGCTCCCGGGGGACAGCCAAAAACATTCAGTACTTC. Translated: CASSSRGTAKNIQYF. Full variable domain (rest looked up from reference TRBV5-4 and TRBJ2-4): ETGVTQSPTHLIKTRGQQVTLRCSSQSGHNTVSWYQQALGQGPQFIFQYYREEENGRGNFPPRFSGLQFPNYSSELNVNALELDDSALYLCASSSRGTAKNIQYFGAGTRLSVL.

This chain uses TRBV9 with TRBJ1-4; TRBD1 might be the D (5 bases). V was shortened by 4 bases and J by 3 bases, with 13 bases between the two germline ends. Germline CDR1 is SGDLS and CDR2 is YYNGEE. The CDR3 loop spans 15 amino acids. This CDR3 is CASSSGGGSNEKLFF. The CDR3 DNA is TGTGCCAGCAGCTCGGGGGGTGGGTCTAATGAAAAACTGTTTTTT.

The chain carries TRBV5-1 and TRBJ1-1, with 8 bases identical to TRBD1. The CDR3 extends over 13 amino acids. Germline CDR1 is SGHRS and CDR2 is YFSETQ. Trimming at V came to 5 bases and at J to 5 bases, leaving 5 bases not matched to a gene. CDR3 nucleotide sequence: TGCGCCAGCAGAACAGGGGGTTTTACTGAAGCTTTCTTT. It codes for CASRTGGFTEAFF.

This chain joins TRBV5-4 and TRBJ2-7; 11 bases line up with TRBD2. V was clipped by 4 bases and J by 8 bases; unmatched bases: 8. The CDR3 loop spans 14 amino acids. Germline assignment: CDR1 SGHNT and CDR2 YYREEE (reference sequence). The CDR3 loop reads CASSLSGRAQQQYF. CDR3 DNA: TGTGCCAGCAGCCTTAGCGGGAGGGCCCAACAGCAGTACTTC.

The V gene is TRBV5-1, the J gene TRBJ1-1, with D possibly TRBD1 on 6 matching bases. Trimming took off 0 bases at V and 4 bases at J, with 10 bases between the two ends. Germline loops: CDR1 SGHRS, CDR2 YFSETQ. The CDR3 covers 14 residues. In nucleotides, the CDR3 is TGCGCCAGCAGCTTGGACAGGGCTGGCACTGAAGCTTTCTTT. Amino acid sequence: CASSLDRAGTEAFF.

The V gene is TRBV7-2, the J gene TRBJ1-3; D not resolved. CDR1 is SGHTA and CDR2 is FQGNSA in the germline V gene. V dropped 5 bases and J dropped 0 bases, with 5 bases sitting between them. This CDR3 is built from 13 residues. The CDR3 bases are TGTGCCAGCAGCCAGGTCTCTGGAAACACCATATATTTT. Translated, it gives CASSQVSGNTIYF.

This chain uses TRBV7-9 with TRBJ1-2; D not certain. Trimming removed 1 base at V and 2 bases at J, with 8 bases between. Germline lookup yields CDR1 SEHNR and CDR2 FQNEAQ (reference sequence). The CDR3 length is 14 residues. The CDR3 region is CASSLGADNYGYTF. Here the CDR3 DNA reads TGTGCCAGCAGCTTAGGGGCAGACAACTATGGCTACACCTTC.

The genes are TRBV20-1 and TRBJ1-5; D gene unclear. Deletions cut 3 bases from V and 0 bases from J, with 12 bases between. The CDR3 totals 15 residues. The germline V gene has CDR1 DFQATT and CDR2 SNEGSKA (reference sequence). CDR3 loop: CSASISVASNQPQHF. The CDR3 region has the DNA TGCAGTGCTAGTATATCGGTAGCTAGCAATCAGCCCCAGCATTTT.

V and J are TRBV10-1 and TRBJ2-5; possible D gene TRBD2, 6 bases. The CDR3 contains 12 residues. Germline V gene lookup returns CDR1 WNHNN and CDR2 SYGVQD (reference sequence). Between the trimmed V and J ends, which lost 6 bases and 2 bases, there was a span of 7 bases. The DNA of the CDR3 is TGCGCCAGCAGCGGGGGTCAAGAGACCCAGTACTTC. Its translation: CASSGGQETQYF.

The chain's CDR3 is CASSRVQAWGTEAFF. CDR3 DNA sequence: TGTGCCAGCAGCAGAGTACAGGCCTGGGGCACTGAAGCTTTCTTT. The chain has TRBV5-4 and TRBJ1-1; D might be TRBD1 (5 bases). The germline V gene encodes CDR1 SGHNT and CDR2 YYREEE (reference sequence). V lost 4 bases to trimming and J lost 4 bases, with 17 bases between them. The CDR3 is made up of 15 amino acids.

This chain joins TRBV5-4 and TRBJ2-5; 10 nucleotides match TRBD2. Per the germline V gene, CDR1 is SGHNT and CDR2 is YYREEE (reference sequence). The CDR3 runs to 17 residues. With V trimmed by 1 base and J by 5 bases, 11 bases remained unmatched. Written as DNA, the CDR3 is TGTGCCAGCAGCTTGTCTGGTCTAGCGGGAGTTGGGGAGACCCAGTACTTC. As protein: CASSLSGLAGVGETQYF.

V usage is TRBV7-2 and J usage is TRBJ2-2; D is perhaps TRBD2 (5 bases). The V and J ends lost 1 base and 4 bases respectively, with 10 bases between them. Per germline, CDR1 SGHTA and CDR2 FQGNSA. The CDR3 is made up of 15 amino acids. Written as DNA, the CDR3 is TGTGCCAGCAGCTTAGAGACGGCGGGCACCGGGGAGCTGTTTTTT. Residues: CASSLETAGTGELFF. The whole variable domain, remainder taken from reference TRBV7-2 and TRBJ2-2, is GAGVSQSPSNKVTEKGKDVELRCDPISGHTALYWYRQSLGQGLEFLIYFQGNSAPDKSGLPSDRFSAERTGGSVSTLTIQRTQQEDSAVYLCASSLETAGTGELFFGEGSRLTVL.

This rearrangement joins TRBV14 to TRBJ1-4; maybe TRBD1 (5 bases). The CDR3 sequence is 17 residues long. CDR1 is SGHDN and CDR2 is FVKESK in the germline V gene. V dropped 2 bases and J dropped 6 bases, with 19 bases sitting between them. In nucleotides, the CDR3 is TGTGCCAGCAGCCAAAACCAGGGTATGGCCGGAGATGAAAAACTGTTTTTT. This translates into CASSQNQGMAGDEKLFF.

V and J are TRBV3-1 (or the pseudogene TRBV3-2) and TRBJ2-5; no reliable D call. V was cut by 6 bases and J by 3 bases, with 11 bases left in between. This CDR3 is built from 13 residues. Per the germline V gene, CDR1 is LGHDT and CDR2 is YNNKEL (reference sequence). The DNA of the CDR3 is TGTGCCAGCAGATACGACAATAAAGAGACCCAGTACTTC. The encoded protein is CASRYDNKETQYF.

The chain carries TRBV5-4 and TRBJ1-1; 7 nucleotides agree with TRBD1. This CDR3 comprises 15 residues. V trimming: 4 bases; J trimming: 4 bases; junction bases outside the gene matches: 10. Germline-derived CDR1 and CDR2 are SGHNT and YYREEE (reference sequence). CDR3 protein: CASSPERQGGTEAFF. In DNA, the CDR3 is TGTGCCAGCAGCCCTGAGAGACAGGGTGGCACTGAAGCTTTCTTT. Based on the CDR3 plus reference TRBV5-4 and TRBJ1-1, the full variable domain is ETGVTQSPTHLIKTRGQQVTLRCSSQSGHNTVSWYQQALGQGPQFIFQYYREEENGRGNFPPRFSGLQFPNYSSELNVNALELDDSALYLCASSPERQGGTEAFFGQGTRLTVV.

The V call is TRBV15, the J call TRBJ2-1; 9 positions agree with TRBD2. Germline loops: CDR1 LNHNV, CDR2 YYDKDF (reference sequence). V lost 6 bases to trimming and J lost 0 bases; unmatched junction nucleotides: 3. The CDR3 loop spans 15 amino acids. As DNA, the CDR3 is TGTGCCACCAGATCTAGCGGGATCTCCTACAATGAGCAGTTCTTC. As protein: CATRSSGISYNEQFF.

This clone was detected many times. The chain couples TRBV5-1 to TRBJ2-2; D call uncertain. CDR1 SGHRS and CDR2 YFSETQ come from the germline V gene. V dropped 0 bases and J dropped 8 bases, with 14 bases sitting between them. The CDR3 has 15 residues. The CDR3 protein is CASSLVLSATGELFF. The CDR3 bases are TGCGCCAGCAGCTTGGTACTCTCAGCGACGGGGGAGCTGTTTTTT.

V usage is TRBV11-2 and J usage is TRBJ2-7; 10 nucleotides line up with TRBD2. With V trimmed by 5 bases and J by 3 bases, 4 bases remained unmatched. Germline lookup yields CDR1 SGHAT and CDR2 FQNNGV. The CDR3 has 14 amino acids. DNA for the CDR3: TGTGCCAGCAGCCCGCTAGCGGGAGTCTACGAGCAGTACTTC. This translates into CASSPLAGVYEQYF.

In this sample, this clone turned up once. The V gene is TRBV7-8, the J gene TRBJ1-3, with D perhaps TRBD1 (6 bases). The ends were cut back, 1 base at V and 4 bases at J, with 8 bases in the middle. This CDR3 region has 14 residues. Germline CDR1 and CDR2: SGHVS and FQNEAQ. The CDR3 nucleotides are TGTGCCAGCAGCTTAGGGACAGCCGGAAACACCATATATTTT. Amino acid sequence: CASSLGTAGNTIYF.

The CDR3 DNA reads TGTGCCAGCAGCCCACCCGACAGGGCTGGAAACACCATATATTTT. This sequence encodes CASSPPDRAGNTIYF. The chain carries TRBV6-5 and TRBJ1-3; TRBD1 aligns across 7 bases. This CDR3 is 15 amino acids long. The V gene end was trimmed by 6 bases and the J gene end by 2 bases; junction bases not matched to a gene: 7. CDR1 is MNHEY and CDR2 is SVGAGI in the germline V gene.

The chain carries TRBV5-1 and TRBJ1-2; TRBD1 aligns across 12 bases. Losses at the gene ends were 0 bases for V and 7 bases for J; bases not matched to a gene: 10. The CDR3 spans 17 residues. Germline-derived CDR1 and CDR2 are SGHRS and YFSETQ. CDR3 residues: CASSLELTGQGAGGYTF. Written as DNA, the CDR3 is TGCGCCAGCAGCTTGGAGCTGACGGGACAGGGGGCTGGTGGCTACACCTTC.

This clone was seen once. The CDR3 nucleotides read TGCAGCCCCGGGACAGGGGGCCTGAACACTGAAGCTTTCTTT. Its protein product is CSPGTGGLNTEAFF. The chain couples TRBV29-1 to TRBJ1-1; 12 bases agree with TRBD1. Germline V gene lookup returns CDR1 SQVTM and CDR2 ANQGSEA. The CDR3 consists of 14 residues. The V segment lost 8 bases and the J segment 0 bases; nucleotides outside the gene matches: 4.

The V call is TRBV6-6, the J call TRBJ2-1; 15 bases fit TRBD2. CDR1 and CDR2 from the germline V gene are MNHNY and SVGAGI (reference sequence). With 5 bases clipped from V and 1 base from J, the junction kept 6 bases outside the gene matches. CDR3 length equals 18 residues. CDR3 DNA sequence: TGTGCCAGCAGTCTTGGACTAGCGGGGGGGATTTCCTACAATGAGCAGTTCTTC. Translating it yields CASSLGLAGGISYNEQFF.

The DNA for the CDR3 is TGTGCCAGCACGCGGGAACCTGGCAATCAGCCCCAGCATTTT. It yields the protein CASTREPGNQPQHF. The chain carries TRBV2 and TRBJ1-5; D is unresolved. This CDR3 region has 14 residues. V was pared by 7 bases and J by 2 bases, with 12 bases between. Germline CDR1 SNHLY, CDR2 FYNNEI.

The chain uses TRBV5-3 and TRBJ2-5, with 9 bases that match TRBD2. TRBV5-3 is reported as an ORF; its role is uncertain. Losses at the gene ends were 4 bases for V and 0 bases for J; bases not matched to a gene: 16. CDR3 length: 19 residues. CDR3 residues: CARSPLSEREAINQETQYF. CDR3 DNA sequence: TGTGCCAGAAGCCCCCTCTCCGAGCGGGAGGCTATAAACCAAGAGACCCAGTACTTC.

The V gene is TRBV5-6, the J gene TRBJ2-5, with 7 nucleotides matching TRBD1. The J segment lost 3 bases and the V segment lost 2 bases, leaving 4 bases of the junction unmatched. The V gene's germline CDR1 is SGHDT and CDR2 YYEEEE. This CDR3 has 14 residues. CDR3 region: CASSLGTVEETQYF. The CDR3 DNA sequence: TGTGCCAGCAGCTTAGGGACAGTTGAAGAGACCCAGTACTTC.

The chain couples TRBV19 to TRBJ1-1; D perhaps matches TRBD1 (6 bases). Trimming took off 3 bases at V and 7 bases at J, with 15 bases between the two ends. The V gene's germline CDR1 is LNHDA and CDR2 SQIVND (reference sequence). The length of the CDR3 is 14 residues. The CDR3 here is CASSMLPRGSEAFF. CDR3 sequence (DNA): TGTGCCAGTAGTATGCTCCCCAGGGGCAGTGAAGCTTTCTTT.

This chain joins TRBV7-2 and TRBJ1-6; 9 bases are a match to TRBD1. CDR3 length equals 15 residues. V dropped 5 bases and J dropped 8; count of bases not matched to a gene: 7. Germline V gene lookup returns CDR1 SGHTA and CDR2 FQGNSA. CDR3 loop: CASSAGTGNYSPLHF. The CDR3 bases are TGTGCCAGCAGCGCCGGGACAGGGAATTATTCACCCCTCCACTTT.

The chain employs TRBV9 and TRBJ2-5, with 10 bases aligning to TRBD2. V was clipped by 0 bases and J by 3 bases; unmatched bases: 5. Germline-derived CDR1 and CDR2 are SGDLS and YYNGEE. The CDR3 has 16 residues. The CDR3 loop reads CASSVATLAGKETQYF. CDR3 DNA sequence: TGTGCCAGCAGCGTAGCTACACTAGCGGGAAAAGAGACCCAGTACTTC.

This chain uses TRBV19 with TRBJ2-2; 9 bases are shared with TRBD1. After removal of 9 bases from V and 7 bases from J, the junction contained 12 bases not matched to a gene. The CDR3 covers 15 residues. Germline V CDR1 and CDR2: LNHDA, SQIVND (reference sequence). CDR3 protein: CASRNRGRADGELFF. The CDR3, as DNA: TGTGCCAGCAGAAACAGGGGGCGCGCGGACGGGGAGCTGTTTTTT. Full variable domain (missing parts from reference TRBV19 and TRBJ2-2): DGGITQSPKYLFRKEGQNVTLSCEQNLNHDAMYWYRQDPGQGLRLIYYSQIVNDFQKGDIAEGYSVSREKKESFPLTVTSAQKNPTAFYLCASRNRGRADGELFFGEGSRLTVL.

In nucleotides, the CDR3 is TGTGCCATCAGTGAAACGGGACAGGGGGCGAGGGGCAATCAGCCCCAGCATTTT. Residues: CAISETGQGARGNQPQHF. The J gene is TRBJ1-5, the V gene TRBV10-3, with 12 bases identical to TRBD1. The CDR3 loop spans 18 amino acids. CDR1 and CDR2 (germline): ENHRY, SYGVKD. J gave up 2 bases and V 3 bases, and 8 bases lay outside the gene matches.